These 15 T cell receptor beta chains were all obtained from the same sample, sequenced in a study of graft-versus-host responses after intestinal transplantation. Their antigen targets remain unknown. Clones were read by immunoSEQ multiplex PCR, and TCRdb kept only the in-frame ones, dropping some. The data contain about 100,000 clones, roughly 87% of them seen just once; the ten biggest clones take up more than 0.75%. The sample here was unstimulated CD4+ T cells sorted from spleen or lymph node cells, taken before transplant. These receptors came from a human donor who was the organ donor for an intestinal transplant.

This clone has only a few counts. The chain has TRBV13 and TRBJ2-7; D not resolved. The CDR3 consists of 14 residues. The ends were cut back, 2 bases at V and 0 bases at J, with 8 bases in the middle. Looked up from germline, CDR1 is PRHDT and CDR2 is FYEKMQ (reference sequence). CDR3 sequence: CASSLQISSYEQYF. CDR3 nucleotides: TGTGCCAGCAGCTTACAGATCAGCTCCTACGAGCAGTACTTC.

A single count supports this clone. The rearrangement joins TRBV28 to TRBJ1-6; 7 bases are a match to TRBD1. The CDR3 is 15 amino acids. J gave up 7 bases and V 5 bases, and 8 bases lay outside the gene matches. Germline V lookup: CDR1 MDHEN, CDR2 SYDVKM. CDR3: CASSAHRGQNSPLHF. The CDR3 DNA follows: TGTGCCAGCAGTGCCCACAGGGGTCAAAATTCACCCCTCCACTTT. Full variable domain (missing parts from reference TRBV28 and TRBJ1-6): DVKVTQSSRYLVKRTGEKVFLECVQDMDHENMFWYRQDPGLGLRLIYFSYDVKMKEKGDIPEGYSVSREKKERFSLILESASTNQTSMYLCASSAHRGQNSPLHFGNGTRLTVT.

The rearrangement joins TRBV5-1 to TRBJ1-1; the D gene is possibly TRBD1 (5 bases). This CDR3 has 15 amino acids. Germline V gene data show CDR1 as SGHRS and CDR2 as YFSETQ. Trimming took 2 bases from V and 3 from J, leaving 14 bases between them. CDR3 sequence: CASSFSRQRDTEAFF. CDR3 DNA: TGCGCCAGCAGCTTCTCGAGACAGAGGGACACTGAAGCTTTCTTT.

The chain combines TRBV7-2 with TRBJ1-2; perhaps TRBD1 as D (5 bases). This CDR3 has 15 amino acids. Germline V CDR1 and CDR2: SGHTA, FQGNSA. V gave up 5 bases and J gave up 4 bases, with 17 bases separating them. The CDR3 nucleotides are TGTGCCAGCAGCCGAGGAATAGGGACGTCCTATGGCTACACCTTC. It specifies CASSRGIGTSYGYTF.

The J gene is TRBJ2-3, the V gene TRBV10-3; TRBD1 agrees at 8 bases. With V trimmed by 5 bases and J by 8 bases, 18 bases remained unmatched. Germline values: CDR1 ENHRY, CDR2 SYGVKD. This CDR3 is 17 amino acids long. DNA of the CDR3: TGTGCCATCAGTTCAACCTCCGGGACAGGAGGAGAAGGTACGCAGTATTTT. Its translation: CAISSTSGTGGEGTQYF.

In this sample, this clone turned up once. The chain carries TRBV19 and TRBJ1-5; 7 nucleotides agree with TRBD1. V lost 4 bases, J lost 1 base, and 16 bases stayed unmatched. The length of the CDR3 is 19 residues. The germline CDR1 and CDR2 sequences are LNHDA and SQIVND (reference sequence). The CDR3 DNA sequence: TGTGCCAGTAGTAAGGAGAGACAGGGCGGGGGAGTAAGCAATCAGCCCCAGCATTTT. Translated: CASSKERQGGGVSNQPQHF.

The chain employs TRBV7-8 and TRBJ1-6; the match to TRBD1 covers 7 bases. Looked up from germline, CDR1 is SGHVS and CDR2 is FQNEAQ. The length of the CDR3 is 16 residues. V lost 3 bases to trimming and J lost 9 bases; unmatched junction nucleotides: 11. CDR3 amino acids: CASSLLEDREGSPLHF. In DNA, the CDR3 is TGTGCCAGCAGCTTGCTGGAAGACAGGGAGGGTTCACCCCTCCACTTT.

The chain joins TRBV5-1 to TRBJ1-2; TRBD1 is a possible D gene (5 bases). This CDR3 region has 13 residues. In germline, CDR1 is SGHRS, CDR2 YFSETQ. The ends were cut back, 3 bases at V and 5 bases at J, with 11 bases in the middle. CDR3: CASSYSDIYGYTF. In nucleotides, the CDR3 is TGCGCCAGCAGCTACTCGGACATTTATGGCTACACCTTC.

The V call is TRBV5-1, the J call TRBJ1-2, with D perhaps matching TRBD1 (5 bases). CDR3 length: 12 residues. Germline lookup yields CDR1 SGHRS and CDR2 YFSETQ. With 4 bases removed from V and 6 bases from J, the gap between germline ends came to 10 bases. In DNA, the CDR3 is TGCGCCAGCAGCCTCGACAGCCATGGCTACACCTTC. It encodes CASSLDSHGYTF.

This clone was found once. This chain links TRBV18 with TRBJ2-7; D might be TRBD1 (5 bases). The germline V gene has CDR1 KGHSH and CDR2 LQKENI. The CDR3 loop spans 13 amino acids. V was pared by 4 bases and J by 2 bases, with 9 bases between. The CDR3 DNA reads as TGTGCCAGCTCACAAGACAGTGCCTACGAGCAGTACTTC. Translated: CASSQDSAYEQYF.

The chain carries TRBV7-9 and TRBJ2-7; 7 bases are shared with TRBD1. This CDR3 is 17 amino acids long. The junction had 14 bases not matched to a gene; V was cut back by 2 bases and J by 4 bases. Germline V gene sequence: CDR1 SEHNR, CDR2 FQNEAQ (reference sequence). The CDR3 DNA sequence: TGTGCCAGCAGCTTAACTAGTACCGGGACAGTCGGATACGAGCAGTACTTC. Its translation: CASSLTSTGTVGYEQYF.

The chain combines TRBV6-1 with TRBJ1-1; D might be TRBD1 (5 bases). Germline loops: CDR1 MNHNS, CDR2 SASEGT. V lost 3 bases to trimming and J lost 5 bases, with 22 bases between them. This CDR3 has 17 amino acids. CDR3 in DNA: TGTGCCAGCAGTGATCGGGGCGTGTGGCGGGAAAGGACTGAAGCTTTCTTT. It codes for CASSDRGVWRERTEAFF.

The chain is built from TRBV28 and TRBJ1-2, with a possible D match to TRBD1 (6 bases). Trimming cost V 2 bases and J 7 bases, with 14 bases left between them. CDR3 size: 14 residues. Germline V lookup: CDR1 MDHEN, CDR2 SYDVKM. Here the CDR3 reads CASSLGGQRFGYTF. CDR3 sequence (DNA): TGTGCCAGCAGTTTAGGGGGGCAACGATTTGGCTACACCTTC.

V gene TRBV10-3 combines with J gene TRBJ1-1; D remains ambiguous. Germline CDR1 and CDR2: ENHRY and SYGVKD. Trimming took 2 bases from V and 2 from J, leaving 21 bases between them. The CDR3 is 18 residues long. In DNA form, the CDR3 reads TGTGCCATCAGTGAGAGTACGAGAGGCACGGAATTTAACACTGAAGCTTTCTTT. Encoded protein: CAISESTRGTEFNTEAFF.

The J gene is TRBJ1-1, the V gene TRBV5-4; D is unclear. CDR1 and CDR2 from the germline V gene are SGHNT and YYREEE (reference sequence). This CDR3 is built from 17 residues. Deletions cut 0 bases from V and 5 bases from J, with 20 bases between. The DNA for the CDR3 is TGTGCCAGCAGCTTGGGCTCGATATTGGCCCGCCGAACTGAAGCTTTCTTT. This encodes CASSLGSILARRTEAFF.